A selection of T cell receptor beta chains follows, all from one sample in a study of response to subunit inactivated influenza vaccine. One entry per CDR3 protein, called by TCRdb with MiXCR from the RT-PCR reads. The table has a few hundred thousand distinct CDR3 sequences, approximately 14% seen once. The starting material was PBMCs from blood, obtained 12 days after vaccination. All receptors derive from a man between 50 and 59 years old who received an inactivated influenza vaccine. The CDR3 runs from the conserved cysteine through the conserved F or W. A D gene is named only where the DNA matches it firmly. Clone size is not always given. Where it is, it says once, few, many or a class for expanded clones.

CDR3aa | CDR3nt | abundance | j_gene | d_gene | v_gene
CASSQEWASNQPQHF | TGTGCCAGCAGCCAAGAGTGGGCCAGCAATCAGCCCCAGCATTTT | few | TRBJ1-5 | NA | TRBV4-2
CASSQAITDTQYF | TGTGCCAGCAGCCAAGCCATTACAGATACGCAGTATTTT | once | TRBJ2-3 | NA | TRBV7-2
CASNFQGGGFDTEAFF | TGTGCCAGCAATTTTCAGGGAGGAGGGTTCGACACTGAAGCTTTCTTT | NA | TRBJ1-1 | NA | TRBV12-3/TRBV12-4
CASSSTSGLAGELFF | TGTGCCAGCAGCTCTACCTCGGGGCTCGCCGGGGAGCTGTTTTTT | few | TRBJ2-2 | NA | TRBV7-2
CASSISDYPKSVRQYF | TGTGCCAGCAGCATAAGTGACTACCCAAAGTCGGTCAGGCAGTACTTC | NA | TRBJ2-7 | NA | TRBV7-2
CASSQAAGRSSYEQYF | TGTGCCAGCAGCCAGGCCGCGGGGAGGAGCTCCTACGAGCAGTACTTC | few | TRBJ2-7 | NA | TRBV4-2
CAWSEFLSSYNEQFF | TGTGCCTGGAGTGAATTTCTAAGCTCCTACAATGAGCAGTTCTTC | NA | TRBJ2-1 | NA | TRBV30
CSAGPRGTDTQYF | TGCAGTGCTGGCCCCCGGGGCACAGATACGCAGTATTTT | few | TRBJ2-3 | NA | TRBV20-1
CASKMVGSGANVLTF | TGTGCCAGCAAGATGGTAGGGTCTGGGGCCAACGTCCTGACTTTC | few | TRBJ2-6 | NA | TRBV6-2/TRBV6-3
CATSSILSEQFF | TGTGCCACCAGCAGCATATTAAGTGAGCAGTTCTTC | few | TRBJ2-1 | NA | TRBV15
CASTYGGRPQDTQYF | TGCGCCAGCACCTACGGGGGGCGCCCCCAAGATACGCAGTATTTT | many | TRBJ2-3 | NA | TRBV5-1
CASSYYATGYEQYF | TGTGCCAGCAGTTACTATGCCACAGGGTACGAGCAGTACTTC | once | TRBJ2-7 | NA | TRBV6-5
CASSYPGQGSNGYTF | TGTGCCAGCAGCTACCCGGGACAGGGATCTAATGGCTACACCTTC | NA | TRBJ1-2 | TRBD1 | TRBV7-9
CASSLGGADTQYF | TGTGCCAGCAGCTTAGGGGGGGCAGATACGCAGTATTTT | many | TRBJ2-3 | NA | TRBV5-1
CSAPTLSKTGEEKLFF | TGCAGTGCCCCTACTTTAAGCAAGACAGGGGAGGAAAAACTGTTTTTT | few | TRBJ1-4 | TRBD1 | TRBV20-1
CASSPYVRANTGELFF | TGTGCCAGTAGTCCCTACGTAAGGGCGAACACCGGGGAGCTGTTTTTT | NA | TRBJ2-2 | NA | TRBV19
CASSLVGGIQRNTGELFF | TGCGCCAGCAGCTTGGTCGGCGGAATCCAAAGAAACACCGGGGAGCTGTTTTTT | many | TRBJ2-2 | NA | TRBV5-1
CASSPSGASPDTQYF | TGCGCCAGCAGCCCTAGCGGGGCGAGCCCAGATACGCAGTATTTT | NA | TRBJ2-3 | TRBD2 | TRBV5-1
CSADSTGISSYEQYF | TGCAGTGCTGACTCGACAGGGATAAGCTCCTACGAGCAGTACTTC | few | TRBJ2-7 | TRBD1 | TRBV20-1
CASSPAGNYGYTF | TGTGCCAGCAGCCCCGCAGGGAACTATGGCTACACCTTC | many | TRBJ1-2 | NA | TRBV12-3/TRBV12-4
CSAAPLAGGYQETQYF | TGCAGTGCTGCCCCACTAGCGGGGGGGTACCAAGAGACCCAGTACTTC | NA | TRBJ2-5 | TRBD2 | TRBV20-1
CASSLFDRTEAFF | TGTGCCAGCAGCCTTTTCGACAGGACTGAAGCTTTCTTT | NA | TRBJ1-1 | NA | TRBV7-9